These 26 T cell receptor beta chains were sequenced from one sample in a study of T cells after yellow fever vaccination. Via MiXCR, TCRdb re-called the 5' RACE reads, giving one row per CDR3 protein. The profile covers a few hundred thousand distinct CDR3 sequences, with approximately 16% appearing a single time and roughly 17% taken by the ten largest. Sequencing was performed on PBMCs, taken 5 days after the first yellow fever vaccination. These receptors were obtained from a man between 18 and 35 years old who received the YFV17D yellow fever vaccine.

This chain connects TRBV4-2 to TRBJ1-4; D unclear. Trimming cost V 1 base and J 5 bases, with 2 bases left between them. This CDR3 is 12 amino acids long. Germline V gives CDR1 LGHNA, CDR2 YNFKEQ. The CDR3: CASSQGNEKLFF. The CDR3 region has the DNA TGTGCCAGCAGCCAAGGGAATGAAAAACTGTTTTTT.

This clonotype was recorded a few times. The chain is built from TRBV12-3 or TRBV12-4 and TRBJ2-3; the match to TRBD1 covers 8 bases. Losses at the gene ends were 6 bases for V and 2 bases for J; bases not matched to a gene: 7. This CDR3 spans 15 amino acids. The CDR3 reads CASSPGTGLTDTQYF. The CDR3 coding sequence is TGTGCCAGCAGCCCCGGGACAGGCCTCACAGATACGCAGTATTTT.

This clonotype was seen a handful of times. The CDR3 sequence is CASSQDAAKKLFF. The CDR3 nucleotides are TGCGCCAGCAGCCAAGATGCGGCGAAAAAACTGTTTTTT. V and J are TRBV4-3 and TRBJ1-4, with D unclear. This CDR3 contains 13 residues. V was pared by 0 bases and J by 9 bases, with 8 bases between. Germline loops: CDR1 LGHNA, CDR2 YSLEER.

The rearrangement links TRBV28 to TRBJ1-5; TRBD1 matches 7 bases. CDR3 length: 15 amino acids. The trim removed 3 bases at V and 1 base at J, leaving 3 bases unmatched. Germline V gene lookup returns CDR1 MDHEN and CDR2 SYDVKM. CDR3 amino acids: CASSFYRGSNQPQHF. The CDR3 bases are TGTGCCAGCAGTTTTTACAGGGGAAGCAATCAGCCCCAGCATTTT.

V is TRBV7-2 and J is TRBJ2-1, with 9 positions matching TRBD2. The germline CDR1 and CDR2 sequences are SGHTA and FQGNSA. V was pared by 4 bases and J by 1 base, with 8 bases of the junction left unmatched. The length of the CDR3 is 17 residues. CDR3 sequence reads: CASSWGLAGLSYNEQFF. The CDR3 DNA is TGTGCCAGCAGCTGGGGACTAGCAGGGTTGTCCTACAATGAGCAGTTCTTC.

J is TRBJ2-3 and V is TRBV6-2 or TRBV6-3; D may be TRBD2 (6 bases). Germline V gives CDR1 MNHEY, CDR2 SVGEGT. Trimming took 0 bases from V and 1 from J, leaving 17 bases between them. The CDR3 has 18 residues. The CDR3 DNA reads TGTGCCAGCAGTTACTCGAGGGGCGGGGCGGACCGCACAGATACGCAGTATTTT. It codes for CASSYSRGGADRTDTQYF.

The chain is built from TRBV5-6 and TRBJ2-3; D tentatively reads TRBD1 or TRBD2 (5 bases each). CDR1 and CDR2 from the germline V gene are SGHDT and YYEEEE. The V end lost 0 bases, the J end lost 0 bases, and 11 bases lay between the germline ends. This CDR3 is 16 amino acids long. In DNA form, the CDR3 reads TGTGCCAGCAGCTTGGCCTTGGGGGAGAGCACAGATACGCAGTATTTT. This gives the protein CASSLALGESTDTQYF. The variable domain in full, with the rest retrieved from reference TRBV5-6 and TRBJ2-3, is DAGVTQSPTHLIKTRGQQVTLRCSPKSGHDTVSWYQQALGQGPQFIFQYYEEEERQRGNFPDRFSGHQFPNYSSELNVNALLLGDSALYLCASSLALGESTDTQYFGPGTRLTVL.

V and J are TRBV6-5 and TRBJ1-5; unclear D gene. Looked up from germline, CDR1 is MNHEY and CDR2 is SVGAGI. Trimming took 2 bases from V and 9 from J, leaving 11 bases between them. The CDR3 consists of 13 residues. The CDR3 bases are TGTGCCAGCAGTTACACCGGAGGCCGGCCCCAGCATTTT. Its translation: CASSYTGGRPQHF.

Only a few counts were recorded for this clonotype. The chain couples TRBV18 to TRBJ1-2; the match to TRBD1 covers 9 bases. The CDR3 sequence is 15 residues long. V was clipped by 3 bases and J by 5 bases; unmatched bases: 7. Germline V gene lookup returns CDR1 KGHSH and CDR2 LQKENI. CDR3 loop: CASSPSEDRGYGYTF. CDR3 nucleotide sequence: TGTGCCAGCTCACCTTCCGAGGACAGGGGTTATGGCTACACCTTC.

The J gene is TRBJ2-2, the V gene TRBV4-3; the D is unclear. This CDR3 comprises 19 residues. Germline V CDR1 and CDR2: LGHNA, YSLEER. With 0 bases removed from V and 7 bases from J, the gap between germline ends came to 24 bases. In DNA, the CDR3 is TGCGCCAGCAGCCAAGATCTCGAGCCTCGGGCCAACAGAGGCGGGGAGCTGTTTTTT. This codes for CASSQDLEPRANRGGELFF.

This clonotype showed up many times. The chain has TRBV12-3 or TRBV12-4 and TRBJ1-2, with D possibly matching TRBD1 (6 bases). Trimming removed 1 base at V and 8 bases at J, with 8 bases between. CDR3 length: 12 residues. The CDR3 sequence is CASSLGGGGYTF. For the CDR3, the DNA is TGTGCCAGCAGTTTAGGAGGGGGAGGCTACACCTTC.

In this sample, this clonotype turned up a few times. The chain recombines TRBV18 with TRBJ1-5; D might be TRBD1 (6 bases). The V gene lost 6 bases and the J gene lost 7 bases, with 28 bases spanning the gap. From germline, CDR1 is KGHSH and CDR2 LQKENI. The CDR3 totals 18 residues. The CDR3 reads CASSTGPQGSASIQPQHF. The CDR3 nucleotides are TGTGCCAGCTCTACCGGCCCACAGGGTTCGGCCTCAATCCAGCCCCAGCATTTT.

The rearrangement joins TRBV7-9 to TRBJ2-3; D is undetermined. Per germline, CDR1 SEHNR and CDR2 FQNEAQ (reference sequence). The CDR3 consists of 14 residues. V lost 5 bases and J 3 bases, leaving 12 bases between the germline ends. The CDR3 nucleotides read TGTGCCAGCAGCGGACCCTTAAGGACAGATACGCAGTATTTT. Protein: CASSGPLRTDTQYF.

There are a few counts of this clonotype. V is TRBV24-1 and J is TRBJ2-1, with 9 bases lining up with TRBD1. Trimming at V came to 4 bases and at J to 3 bases, leaving 6 bases not matched to a gene. CDR3 length equals 16 residues. Germline CDR1 and CDR2: KGHDR and SFDVKD. CDR3 residues: CATSETGTGLYNEQFF. In DNA form, the CDR3 reads TGTGCCACCAGTGAAACCGGGACAGGGCTCTACAATGAGCAGTTCTTC.

The chain couples TRBV11-3 to TRBJ2-5; TRBD2 might be the D (5 bases). V lost 5 bases, J lost 5 bases, and 12 bases lay in between. The CDR3 runs 13 residues. Per germline, CDR1 SGHNT and CDR2 YENEEA. The DNA of the CDR3 is TGTGCCAGCAGCACCCGCGGGTATGAGACCCAGTACTTC. The encoded protein is CASSTRGYETQYF.

V and J are TRBV5-1 and TRBJ2-1; 8 bases line up with TRBD2. The CDR3 has 15 residues. Unmatched junction bases numbered 9, after V lost 7 bases and J lost 3 bases. Germline CDR1 reads SGHRS; CDR2 reads YFSETQ. The CDR3 nucleotides are TGCGCCAGCTCCCCAATAGCGGGGATCTACAATGAGCAGTTCTTC. Its protein is CASSPIAGIYNEQFF.

The chain couples TRBV20-1 to TRBJ2-3; 10 positions agree with TRBD1. Germline values: CDR1 DFQATT, CDR2 SNEGSKA (reference sequence). CDR3 length equals 12 residues. The junction had 2 bases not matched to a gene; V was cut back by 6 bases and J by 5 bases. The CDR3 loop reads CSARTGGDTQYF. CDR3 in DNA: TGCAGTGCCCGGACAGGGGGAGATACGCAGTATTTT.

V is TRBV10-3 and J is TRBJ2-2; D gene uncertain. V shed 10 bases and J shed 4 bases, with 22 bases lying between them. The CDR3 sequence is 16 residues long. Per germline, CDR1 ENHRY and CDR2 SYGVKD. The CDR3: CATRGPMGSITGELFF. Written as DNA, the CDR3 is TGTGCCACCCGTGGGCCCATGGGATCCATCACCGGGGAGCTGTTTTTT.

This clonotype was recorded many times. The chain joins TRBV7-2 to TRBJ2-1; maybe TRBD2 (7 bases). The germline CDR1 and CDR2 sequences are SGHTA and FQGNSA. The CDR3 extends over 15 amino acids. V lost 1 base and J 5 bases, leaving 12 bases between the germline ends. CDR3 sequence: CASSLGGGGNNEQFF. The CDR3 nucleotides read TGTGCCAGCAGCTTAGGAGGGGGGGGGAACAATGAGCAGTTCTTC.

This rearrangement joins TRBV6-2 or TRBV6-3 to TRBJ1-2, with TRBD1 identical over 7 bases. The V gene's germline CDR1 is MNHEY and CDR2 SVGEGT. With 8 bases clipped from V and 3 bases from J, the junction kept 15 bases outside the gene matches. The CDR3 runs 16 residues. The CDR3 sequence is CASASLGRGPDYGYTF. CDR3 sequence (DNA): TGTGCCAGCGCATCACTCGGAAGGGGGCCGGACTATGGCTACACCTTC.

This rearrangement joins TRBV12-3 or TRBV12-4 to TRBJ2-3; D is uncertain. CDR3 length: 13 residues. V was pared by 6 bases and J by 2 bases, with 9 bases between. In DNA form, the CDR3 reads TGTGCCAGCAGAGAACCTTCCACAGATACGCAGTATTTT. Its translation is CASREPSTDTQYF.

The genes are TRBV20-1 and TRBJ2-3; 9 bases fit TRBD2. V lost 0 bases to trimming and J lost 5 bases; unmatched junction nucleotides: 6. The CDR3 totals 15 residues. CDR1 and CDR2 (germline): DFQATT, SNEGSKA (reference sequence). The CDR3 DNA reads as TGCAGTGCTAGAGATCGGCGGGGGGGCCGAGATACGCAGTATTTT. It is translated as CSARDRRGGRDTQYF.

The chain recombines TRBV3-1 with TRBJ2-5; D gene uncertain. Germline V gene data show CDR1 as LGHDT and CDR2 as YNNKEL (reference sequence). V was cut by 0 bases and J by 5 bases, with 16 bases left in between. The CDR3 is 16 residues long. CDR3 protein: CASSQDFNLGFETQYF. In nucleotides, the CDR3 is TGTGCCAGCAGCCAAGATTTCAACCTTGGGTTCGAGACCCAGTACTTC.

This clonotype was seen a handful of times. The chain employs TRBV24-1 and TRBJ2-3, with D tentatively TRBD2 (7 bases). The V gene lost 7 bases and the J gene lost 4 bases, with 14 bases spanning the gap. The CDR3 loop spans 14 amino acids. CDR1 is KGHDR, CDR2 SFDVKD, per germline. Here the CDR3 reads CATRSEGGADTQYF. CDR3 DNA sequence: TGTGCCACCAGGAGTGAGGGGGGGGCAGATACGCAGTATTTT.

The chain joins TRBV9 to TRBJ1-3, with TRBD1 matching over 7 bases. J was trimmed by 4 bases and V by 3 bases; bases with no gene match: 4. The CDR3 has 14 amino acids. The germline V gene has CDR1 SGDLS and CDR2 YYNGEE. CDR3: CASSGQGRGNTIYF. The CDR3 DNA reads as TGTGCCAGCAGCGGACAGGGACGGGGAAACACCATATATTTT.

The chain is built from TRBV10-3 and TRBJ1-5; weak D call: TRBD1 (5 bases). Germline V gives CDR1 ENHRY, CDR2 SYGVKD. There are 14 residues in the CDR3. Deletions cut 2 bases from V and 5 bases from J, with 10 bases between. The CDR3: CAISERIGDQPQHF. DNA for the CDR3: TGTGCCATCAGTGAGAGGATAGGGGATCAGCCCCAGCATTTT.